This T cell receptor (beta chain) was identified in a study of T-cell memory formation after mild COVID-19. Study outcomes and limitations: Chiefly within CM and EM were the contracting CD4+ clones; CD8+ ones were within EMRA.

One entry per CDR3 protein results from TCRdb running MiXCR on the 5' RACE reads. The table shows about 55,000 distinct CDR3 sequences, with 9.5% occurring only once. To note about this clonotype: Its target is not known.

This CDR3 contains 11 residues. V was pared by 8 bases and J by 5 bases, with 10 bases between. The V gene's germline CDR1 is SQVTM and CDR2 ANQGSEA. Material for sequencing was PBMCs or a T cell subset sorted from them (not recorded which). The V and J genes are TRBV29-1 and TRBJ1-5, with D possibly being TRBD1 (5 bases). The sequence derives from a man aged 18 to 29 who had mild COVID-19 (a few samples of this study predate the infection). Cell type and time point are not known. The CDR3 DNA is TGCAGCTCTGGGGGTTATCAGCCCCAGCATTTT. Residues: CSSGGYQPQHF.